A single sample is the source of the 16 T cell receptor beta chains below, sequenced in a study of shared clonotypes between healthy human individuals. The repertoire was sequenced with immunoSEQ multiplex PCR; TCRdb's copy has only in-frame clones and lacks some. The sample includes about 590,000 clones, around 95% seen only once; the top ten take around 0.11%. Selected positively for CCR7 and CD45RO-negative, naive CD8 cells excluded terminally differentiated effector memory CD45RA+ cells. The specimen was naive CD8+ T cells sorted from blood. Source of these receptors: a woman in her 30s in good health.

The chain recombines TRBV29-1 with TRBJ2-1, with 7 bases matching TRBD2. Germline loops: CDR1 SQVTM, CDR2 ANQGSEA. V lost 0 bases and J lost 4; bases outside the gene matches: 6. The CDR3 runs to 15 residues. The CDR3 sequence is CSVEEAGRTYNEQFF. Here the CDR3 DNA reads TGCAGCGTTGAAGAAGCGGGACGCACTTACAATGAGCAGTTCTTC.

The J gene is TRBJ2-7, the V gene TRBV10-2, with no clear D. The CDR3 sequence is 12 residues long. V lost 0 bases and J 11 bases, leaving 11 bases between the germline ends. Germline V gives CDR1 WSHSY, CDR2 SAAADI. The CDR3 DNA is TGCGCCAGCAGTGAGTCGAGTATAGGAGAGTACTTC. It specifies CASSESSIGEYF.

This sequence joins TRBV29-1 and TRBJ2-3; the D is unclear. Germline-derived CDR1 and CDR2 are SQVTM and ANQGSEA. Trimming stripped 4 bases from V and 5 bases from J, with 19 bases between. The CDR3 contains 15 residues. In DNA, the CDR3 is TGCAGCGTTGCAGGCCTCAGACTGCAATTAGATACGCAGTATTTT. Its translation: CSVAGLRLQLDTQYF.

V and J are TRBV7-9 and TRBJ2-7; D may be TRBD1 (6 bases). Deletions cut 5 bases from V and 0 bases from J, with 11 bases between. The CDR3 runs to 14 residues. Germline CDR1 and CDR2: SEHNR and FQNEAQ (reference sequence). In DNA, the CDR3 is TGTGCCAGCAGCCTACAGGGCCACTCCTACGAGCAGTACTTC. This translates into CASSLQGHSYEQYF.

This chain connects TRBV14 to TRBJ2-7; 10 positions match TRBD1. CDR3 length equals 14 residues. Unmatched junction bases numbered 2, after V lost 4 bases and J lost 2 bases. The V gene's germline CDR1 is SGHDN and CDR2 FVKESK. This CDR3 reads CASSPGTGAYEQYF. In DNA, the CDR3 is TGTGCCAGCAGCCCCGGGACAGGGGCCTACGAGCAGTACTTC.

CDR3 residues: CASSQAETAGGEAEQFF. The CDR3 coding sequence is TGCGCCAGCAGCCAAGCCGAGACAGCGGGAGGAGAGGCTGAGCAGTTCTTC. The rearrangement links TRBV4-1 to TRBJ2-1; 9 bases match TRBD2. Germline assignment: CDR1 MGHRA and CDR2 YSYEKL. Germline trimming cut 1 base from V and 9 bases from J; bases unmatched to any gene: 13. The CDR3 is made up of 17 amino acids.

This clone was detected only once. V and J are TRBV7-9 and TRBJ2-3; D unresolved. The CDR3 covers 14 residues. V lost 7 bases and J 5 bases, leaving 16 bases between the germline ends. Looked up from germline, CDR1 is SEHNR and CDR2 is FQNEAQ (reference sequence). The CDR3 here is CASTPELELDTQYF. The CDR3 DNA reads TGTGCCAGCACCCCTGAGTTGGAGTTAGATACGCAGTATTTT.

This chain connects TRBV28 to TRBJ2-7; D not resolved. Trimming left V 2 bases short and J 7 bases short, with 9 bases between. CDR1 MDHEN and CDR2 SYDVKM come from the germline V gene. The CDR3 is 12 residues long. CDR3 nucleotides: TGTGCCAGCAGTTTAGATGCTAAGGAGCAGTACTTC. Translating gives CASSLDAKEQYF.

The rearrangement uses TRBV9 and TRBJ2-1; TRBD1 matches 9 bases. The CDR3 loop spans 16 amino acids. V trimming: 0 bases; J trimming: 3 bases; junction bases outside the gene matches: 4. Germline CDR1 SGDLS, CDR2 YYNGEE. Here the CDR3 reads CASSVARQGDYNEQFF. The CDR3 coding sequence is TGTGCCAGCAGCGTAGCAAGACAGGGGGACTACAATGAGCAGTTCTTC.

The rearrangement links TRBV27 to TRBJ1-2; D unclear. The CDR3 runs 16 residues. Per the germline V gene, CDR1 is MNHEY and CDR2 is SMNVEV (reference sequence). With 2 bases removed from V and 7 bases from J, the gap between germline ends came to 20 bases. CDR3 sequence (DNA): TGTGCCAGCAGTTTAAGTTCAGGCCCCCAGTCCCCTGGCTACACCTTC. This translates into CASSLSSGPQSPGYTF.

The chain has TRBV4-1 and TRBJ2-1; possible D gene TRBD2, 5 bases. Trimming removed 1 base at V and 4 bases at J, with 14 bases between. This CDR3 contains 16 residues. CDR1 and CDR2 (germline): MGHRA, YSYEKL. The CDR3 spells CASSQGTGMGYNEQFF. In nucleotides, the CDR3 is TGCGCCAGCAGCCAAGGGACCGGGATGGGTTACAATGAGCAGTTCTTC.

The chain couples TRBV9 to TRBJ2-2; a possible D gene is TRBD2 (5 bases). Trimming cost V 4 bases and J 3 bases, with 10 bases left between them. CDR1 and CDR2 (germline): SGDLS, YYNGEE. The length of the CDR3 is 14 residues. The CDR3 sequence is CASSSPEDTGELFF. CDR3 DNA sequence: TGTGCCAGCAGCTCCCCGGAGGACACCGGGGAGCTGTTTTTT.

The V call is TRBV25-1, the J call TRBJ2-1, with 10 positions matching TRBD2. Germline V gene lookup returns CDR1 MGHDK and CDR2 SYGVNS. There are 14 residues in the CDR3. The V gene end was trimmed by 4 bases and the J gene end by 8 bases; junction bases not matched to a gene: 5. The CDR3 sequence is CASSGAGGPYEQFF. Here the CDR3 DNA reads TGTGCCAGCAGTGGAGCGGGAGGGCCTTATGAGCAGTTCTTC.

The rearrangement uses TRBV27 and TRBJ2-5; 7 positions agree with TRBD1. Germline V lookup: CDR1 MNHEY, CDR2 SMNVEV (reference sequence). This CDR3 is 14 amino acids long. With 3 bases clipped from V and 3 bases from J, the junction kept 4 bases outside the gene matches. The CDR3 region is CASSFLGTEETQYF. CDR3 coding DNA: TGTGCCAGCAGTTTCCTTGGGACAGAAGAGACCCAGTACTTC.

The DNA for the CDR3 is TGCGCCAGCAGCCCCCGGACAGAGGGCAATCAGCCCCAGCATTTT. Its translation is CASSPRTEGNQPQHF. The chain carries TRBV4-1 and TRBJ1-5; a possible D gene is TRBD1 (6 bases). With 4 bases removed from V and 2 bases from J, the gap between germline ends came to 12 bases. In germline, CDR1 is MGHRA, CDR2 YSYEKL. The length of the CDR3 is 15 residues.

The rearrangement links TRBV29-1 to TRBJ2-2; 8 bases agree with TRBD2. This CDR3 comprises 16 residues. The germline V gene has CDR1 SQVTM and CDR2 ANQGSEA. The J segment lost 5 bases and the V segment lost 6 bases, leaving 14 bases of the junction unmatched. In DNA form, the CDR3 reads TGCAGCGTCGAGATAAGCGGGGGAGCGGGGACCGGGGAGCTGTTTTTT. Encoded protein: CSVEISGGAGTGELFF.